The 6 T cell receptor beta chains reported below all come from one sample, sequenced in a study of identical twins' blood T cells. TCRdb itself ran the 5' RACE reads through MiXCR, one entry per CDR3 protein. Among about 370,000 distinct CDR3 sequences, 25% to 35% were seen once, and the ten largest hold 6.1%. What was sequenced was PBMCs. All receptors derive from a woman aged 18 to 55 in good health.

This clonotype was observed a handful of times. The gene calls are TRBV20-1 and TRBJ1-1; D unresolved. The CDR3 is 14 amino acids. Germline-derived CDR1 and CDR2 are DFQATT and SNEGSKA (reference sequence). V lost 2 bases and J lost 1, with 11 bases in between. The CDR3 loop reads CSARLSSGNTEAFF. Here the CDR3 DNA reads TGCAGTGCTAGACTATCATCCGGGAACACTGAAGCTTTCTTT.

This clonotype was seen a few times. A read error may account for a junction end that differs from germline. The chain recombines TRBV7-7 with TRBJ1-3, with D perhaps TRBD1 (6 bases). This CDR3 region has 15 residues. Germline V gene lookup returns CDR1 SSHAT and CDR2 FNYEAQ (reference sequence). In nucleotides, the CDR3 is TGTGCTAGCAGCTTATACCAGGGGTCTGGAAACACCATATATTTT. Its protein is CASSLYQGSGNTIYF.

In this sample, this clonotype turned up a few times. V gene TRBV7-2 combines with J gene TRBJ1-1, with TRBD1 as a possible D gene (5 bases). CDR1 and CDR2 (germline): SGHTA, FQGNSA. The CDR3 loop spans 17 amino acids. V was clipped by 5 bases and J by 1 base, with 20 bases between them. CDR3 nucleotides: TGTGCCAGCAGCCCATCGAGACCGGGGCTATCGAACACTGAAGCTTTCTTT. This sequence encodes CASSPSRPGLSNTEAFF. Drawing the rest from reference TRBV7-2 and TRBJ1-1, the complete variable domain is GAGVSQSPSNKVTEKGKDVELRCDPISGHTALYWYRQSLGQGLEFLIYFQGNSAPDKSGLPSDRFSAERTGGSVSTLTIQRTQQEDSAVYLCASSPSRPGLSNTEAFFGQGTRLTVV.

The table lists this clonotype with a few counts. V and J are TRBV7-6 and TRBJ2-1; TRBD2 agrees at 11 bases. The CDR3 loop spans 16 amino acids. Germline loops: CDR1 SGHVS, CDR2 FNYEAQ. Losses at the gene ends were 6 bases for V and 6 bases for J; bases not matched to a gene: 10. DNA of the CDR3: TGTGCCAGCAGTCTCATCGGGACTAGCGGAAGCAATGAGCAGTTCTTC. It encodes CASSLIGTSGSNEQFF.

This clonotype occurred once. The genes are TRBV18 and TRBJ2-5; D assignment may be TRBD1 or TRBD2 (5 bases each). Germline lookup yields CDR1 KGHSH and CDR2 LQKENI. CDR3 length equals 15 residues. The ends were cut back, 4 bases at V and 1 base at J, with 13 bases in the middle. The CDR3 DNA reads TGTGCCAGCTCACTCGGGACGGAAATCCAAGAGACCCAGTACTTC. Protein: CASSLGTEIQETQYF.

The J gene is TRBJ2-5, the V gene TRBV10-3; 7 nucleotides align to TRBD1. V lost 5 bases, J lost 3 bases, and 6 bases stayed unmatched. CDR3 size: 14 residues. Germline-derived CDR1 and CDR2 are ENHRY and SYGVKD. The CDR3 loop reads CAISNPDREETQYF. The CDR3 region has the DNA TGTGCCATCAGTAATCCAGACAGGGAAGAGACCCAGTACTTC.